This TCR beta chain was found in a study of blood T cell repertoires in COVID-19. Background on the study: Some COVID-19 samples were acute and others convalescent; all came from the United States, Italy and Spain. The cDNA or gDNA used as material had been derived from T cells, B-cell-depleted T cells, or PBMCs.

There are a few counts of this clone. Authors' methods: Amplification with reference gene primers provided the estimates of nucleated cell counts. The method was immunoSEQ multiplex PCR; TCRdb's version includes in-frame clones alone and lacks a portion of them. For V, J and clone size, that table is used; D and trimming come from the DNA. The table lists 45,000 to 55,000 clones, 70% to 85% of them singletons. After removal of 4 bases from V and 6 bases from J, the junction contained 15 bases not matched to a gene. The CDR3 has 16 amino acids. Germline CDR1 and CDR2: MNHEY and SMNVEV (reference sequence).

The TCR originated in a man aged 50 to 59 with active COVID-19. The rearrangement uses TRBV27 and TRBJ2-7, with 7 positions matching TRBD1. Source material: peripheral blood. CDR3 region: CASSSEVNRGWSEQYF. The CDR3 nucleotides read TGTGCCAGCAGTTCTGAGGTAAACAGGGGATGGAGCGAGCAGTACTTC.